The subject of this entry is one T cell receptor beta chain. The data were obtained in a study of blood T cells in healthy people across ages. Then a second PCR, running about 6 to 11 cycles, was carried out with a sample-barcoded 5' primer and a J-beta primer mix. TCRdb ran MiXCR on the 5' RACE reads and lists one entry per CDR3 protein. The table lists approximately 1.5 million distinct CDR3 sequences, about 35% of them singletons. This CDR3 spans 15 amino acids. Trimming at V came to 4 bases and at J to 3 bases, leaving 5 bases not matched to a gene. CDR1 MNHNS and CDR2 SASEGT come from the germline V gene.

The specimen was blood. The sequence was obtained from a woman aged 25 to 45 in good health. The V gene is TRBV6-1, the J gene TRBJ2-1, with TRBD2 matching over 8 bases. The CDR3 nucleotides read TGTGCCAGCAGTGCCTTTAGCGGGAACTACAATGAGCAGTTCTTC. The encoded protein is CASSAFSGNYNEQFF.